The T cell receptor (beta chain) described here comes from a study of cytomegalovirus exposure and HLA in healthy donors (dated by TCRdb to the late 2010s). In terms of the full investigation: In an earlier analysis of approximately 640 of the donors, about 260 Gb of sequence data and some 100 million unique TCR beta sequences from roughly 200 million T cells were reported. Four to six DR-DQ haplotypes were handled as single units for association and clustering because linkage in the cohort was strong. To predict cytomegalovirus infection status, the study combined high-throughput TCR immunosequencing, statistical association of individual TCRs with disease status, and machine learning. In the later analysis, no new phenotypic data were used to find candidate immune exposures; instead, reliance was placed on TCR beta sequences and their occurrence across donors. Both class I and class II loci were covered by HLA typing, at four-digit resolution. The study profiled the T cell repertoires of about 640 subjects by immunosequencing and related them to cytomegalovirus serostatus. In a later genetic analysis, genome-wide SNP genotypes for about three fifths of the roughly 670 donors were used, and that subset was treated as a discovery cohort. Typing coverage varied by locus: roughly 620-640 donors for A, B, C, DRB1 and DQB1; approximately 500 for DQA1; around 570 for DPA1; some 470 for DPB1. About 320 gigabases of sequencing data and tens of millions of unique TCR sequences were included in an early release covering 550 to 800 HLA-typed donors. To decide whether each TCR beta V gene segment behaved as functional or pseudogenic, an earlier analysis of approximately 590 of the donors relied on high-throughput TCR beta sequencing. On average, about 200,000 unique TCR beta nucleotide sequences were sequenced per donor among 398 genotyped donors of the cohort, with roughly 20% of those sequences being non-productive. The study was designed to test whether signatures of past pathogen exposure could be identified by cataloging public T cell receptors. Alongside the repertoire data, information on donor age, sex, ethnicity and CMV serostatus was compiled. Among the roughly 390 genotyped donors, approximately 81% belonged to the genetic ancestry cluster associated with self-reported Caucasian donors. A separate validation cohort of some 130 different subjects was used in addition to the 666-subject first cohort. Every repertoire in the discovery cohort had been generated on one and the same sequencing platform. In a later analysis, previously published TCR beta repertoires from 666 donors were re-analyzed and high-resolution HLA genotyping was added so that TCR occurrence patterns could be studied.

Preparation of the library involved the immunoSEQ multiplex PCR assay. A mixture of 60 forward primers for TCR Vbeta segments and 13 reverse primers for TCR Jbeta segments was used in the multiplex PCR. A multiplex PCR assay on genomic DNA amplified the CDR3 region of rearranged TCR beta genes. Amplified TCR beta libraries were sequenced as 87-base-pair reads on the Illumina HiSeq System. Regarding the original processing steps: In a later analysis, tens of millions of unique TCR beta chains were counted across the approximately 640 repertoires, and roughly 11 million of these chains were shared by at least two donors. Raw reads were error-corrected and collapsed into unique sequences by a nearest-neighbor algorithm in which closely related sequences were merged to remove PCR and sequencing errors. Alignment of CDR3 sequences to IMGT reference sequences was used to assign V, D and J gene segments. For a sequence to be retained, at least a six-nucleotide match to both a V gene segment and a J gene segment was required. Rearrangements were classified as productive when the CDR3 lacked stop codons and remained in frame with V and J, and all other rearrangements were classified as non-productive. Following IMGT convention, CDR3 was defined as the stretch from the second conserved V-encoded cysteine to the conserved J-encoded phenylalanine. The earlier analysis of some 600 of the donors excluded sequences that lacked an unambiguous match to a single V gene segment. In an earlier analysis of approximately 590 of the donors, V segments were called functional above 56.7% productive rearrangements and were called segregating when the between-donor standard deviation exceeded 5%. To diagnose cytomegalovirus status from the catalog of TCR beta chain sequences, a statistical classification framework was built. In a later analysis, V and J genes were assigned by comparing TCR nucleotide sequences against IMGT/GENE-DB human TR gene sequences. In a later analysis, CDR3 sequences and most-parsimonious VDJ recombination scenarios were assigned using the TCRdist pipeline. In a later analysis, every TCR beta chain was defined by the combination of its CDR3 amino acid sequence and its V-gene family, and reads without a unique V-gene family were dropped. To address suspected cross-contamination and a sequencing artifact, a later analysis removed a few hundred highly shared, low-generation-probability nucleotide sequences. A later analysis calculated a clonal expansion index for each public chain from normalized within-repertoire ranks of inferred template counts. Generation probabilities in a later analysis came from a VDJ recombination model fitted to out-of-frame rearrangements, and those results were checked against IGoR. Hypergeometric tests were used in a later analysis to score TCR-TCR, TCR-HLA and TCR-CMV co-occurrence, with a repertoire-size bias correction applied to the TCR pairs. To estimate false discovery rates, a later analysis permuted the HLA or CMV assignments 20 times. In a later analysis, co-occurring TCRs were grouped using DBSCAN, with TCRdist sequence similarity added in when clustering inside HLA-allele-positive subsets. Co-occurrence clustering excluded repertoires with fewer than 30,000 or more than 120,000 public chains, plus five with anomalous nucleotide sharing. TCRdb took over this immuneACCESS table, retaining in-frame rearrangements with V and J assigned. Such tables are incomplete; in checked studies, under half of the missing clones stem from an unresolved V gene, and the remainder is unexplained. Clone size and the V and J calls come from that table; the DNA yielded D and trimming. The sample records tens of thousands of clones, roughly 76% of which are singletons. The ten largest clones capture approximately 8% of the sample.

The CDR3 covers 12 residues, taking in both the cysteine and the phenylalanine. The sequence is cut down to CDR3 DNA, 36 bases in frame from base 1. CDR1 is given as SGHRS and CDR2 as YFSETQ, both from the germline V gene. V sheds 0 bases and J sheds 7 bases, leaving 5 bases between their ends. As concerns this clone: Its antigen specificity is not known. No base qualities exist here, and no much larger clone lies one base off it.

The cohort comprised several hundred healthy bone marrow donors. All cohort members were sampled while nominally healthy, although unrecorded immune exposures were likely present. The donor tested CMV seropositive and was one of the 289 seropositive cohort members. Every donor gave a peripheral blood sample, and the peripheral blood mononuclear cells from that sample were used for TCR beta sequencing. The Qiagen DNeasy Blood Extraction Kit was used to extract genomic DNA from the blood cell samples. General findings and caveats noted by the study authors: An earlier analysis of around 600 of the donors showed that most TCR beta V segments appeared in productive rearrangements either about 87% or about 30% of the time, which broadly matched IMGT annotations. A group of highly shared sequence variants was considered likely to be a technical artifact of the sequencing pipeline. The classifier was reported to diagnose cytomegalovirus status with high specificity and sensitivity in both the original and validation cohorts. It was suggested by the authors that the approach could potentially be generalized to other disease states and immunological phenotypes. Strong co-occurrence of HLA alleles, especially DR and DQ, made assigning TCR associations to individual alleles difficult. According to a later genetic analysis, donors in an Asian-associated ancestry cluster had fewer N-insertions in productive TCRs than the roughly 660-donor mean. In a later analysis, HLA-associated TCR beta chains showed more clonal expansion and lower generation probabilities than non-associated chains that were equally common. In this cohort, only TCR beta chains were sequenced, and detectable features were limited by the absence of alpha or paired-chain data. The only immune exposure information available for the cohort was CMV serostatus. According to a later analysis, parvovirus B19, influenza, CMV and Epstein-Barr virus appeared linked to several top co-occurrence clusters. Across donors, most TCR sequences were observed very rarely, whereas some public TCRs were present in many individuals. Some IMGT-functional V segments, including TRBV6-2 and TRBV6-3, could not be distinguished by the 87-base-pair reads and were therefore excluded. In a later analysis, TCR association rates were found to vary across HLA loci, with the most associated TCRs seen for DRB1 alleles and the fewest for HLA-C alleles. Because counts were too low, approximately 15 rarely observed V segments, including chromosome 9 orphons, were excluded from the earlier analysis of under 650 of the donors. Because HLA typing was missing for some donors at each locus, association tests included only the typed subset. The presence/absence analyses assumed that sequencing depth was roughly uniform across donors, and that assumption may not be true. The study gave a list of under 200 TCR beta chains associated with cytomegalovirus. V-gene and J-gene trimming of TCR beta chains was associated with a missense DCLRE1C variant in a later genetic analysis, and the association was replicated in an independent cohort. At a false discovery rate of 0.05, a later analysis linked about 17,000 TCR beta sequences to specific HLA alleles. In a later analysis, most CMV-associated TCR beta chains were found to appear HLA-restricted, with HLA associations seemingly driven largely by CMV exposure. In vitro tests confirmed that three of the cytomegalovirus-associated TCR beta chains recognize cytomegalovirus antigens. A further reported finding was that TCR beta sequences accurately predicted the HLA-A and HLA-B alleles for most subjects in the first cohort. Linkage disequilibrium might explain the correlated functional status among segregating V segments, but an unknown experimental factor could not be excluded.

Recombination connected TRBV5-1 to TRBJ2-1, with the identity of the D gene unclear. Sequences were obtained from PBMCs. The clonotype originates from a man in his sixties in good health and CMV-seropositive. The nucleotides read TGCGCCAGCAGCTTGGGCAGGAATGAGCAGTTCTTC. Its protein is CASSLGRNEQFF.